This T cell receptor (beta chain) is drawn from a study of blood T cell repertoires in COVID-19. The germline V gene has CDR1 LGHNA and CDR2 YNFKEQ. CDR3 length equals 15 residues. V was cut by 5 bases and J by 0 bases, with 8 bases left in between. Profiling relied on immunoSEQ multiplex PCR, and the TCRdb table lists in-frame clones only, not all of them. The data hold 170,000 or so clones, with 88% observed a single time. Researchers sorted participants into cohorts using their self-reported clinical history. Resolution of symptoms, clearance, or two negative PCRs was present in recovered Cohort 3 donors.

The chain employs TRBV4-2 and TRBJ2-6; D is possibly TRBD2 (5 bases). Sequenced: PBMCs or T cells enriched from blood (not recorded which). The TCR sequence derives from a woman between 45 and 65 years old who had recovered from COVID-19. The DNA of the CDR3 is TGTGCCAGCAGCTTTCGGGACTCTGGGGCCAACGTCCTGACTTTC. It encodes CASSFRDSGANVLTF.